This T cell receptor (beta chain) was retrieved from a study of PD-1 blockade in classical Hodgkin lymphoma. The wider study: The study gave patients nivolumab 3 mg/kg intravenously every 2 weeks.

Using immunoSEQ multiplex PCR, the repertoire was profiled, and TCRdb retains in-frame clones only, with some absent. This sample has 39,000 or so clones, with approximately 86% found just once. Study results and caveats: Causes of the repertoire differences remain undefined, possibly disease activity or prior therapy. By cycle point C4D1, TCR diversity had risen significantly in CD4+ cells (but not CD8+ cells). Newly diagnosed patients reportedly trailed healthy donors in baseline TCR diversity.

With respect to this clone: Its specificity is unknown.

After autologous stem cell transplantation all patients relapsed, and prior brentuximab vedotin exposure differed between cohorts. V dropped 0 bases and J dropped 0; count of bases not matched to a gene: 12. The CDR3 extends over 19 amino acids. Per the germline V gene, CDR1 is MGHRA and CDR2 is YSYEKL. The chain joins TRBV4-1 to TRBJ2-5; 8 positions match TRBD2. This specimen was peripheral blood mononuclear cells (PBMCs), taken before the second cycle of nivolumab. This TCR was recovered from a human donor with classical Hodgkin lymphoma. CDR3 DNA: TGCGCCAGCAGCCAAGAGTGGGCGGGGGGCCGATTGTACCAAGAGACCCAGTACTTC. It is translated as CASSQEWAGGRLYQETQYF.